This entry concerns a single T cell receptor beta chain. The antigen remains unidentified. The data derive from a study of shared clonotypes between healthy human individuals. Study-wide results and caveats: Generation of non-shared clonotypes was less probable than generation of clonotypes shared by all four donors.

Running of the assay took place at deep level. Splitting of each subset's genomic DNA was done evenly across several immunoSEQ plates. This table comes from immunoSEQ multiplex PCR, and its TCRdb copy is limited to in-frame clones, with some not included. The sample carries around 2,000,000 clones, about 94% recorded once. CD45RO negativity and positive selection for CCR7 defined naive CD8 cells, a population that excluded terminally differentiated effector memory CD45RA+ cells. The sample comprised naive CD8+ T cells sorted from blood. The TCR originated in a man aged 18 to 30 in good health.

The CDR3 coding sequence is TGTGCCAGCAGTCCCCAGGACAGGGGACCCTACGAGCAGTACTTC. Translating it yields CASSPQDRGPYEQYF. J is TRBJ2-7 and V is TRBV27; TRBD1 aligns across 9 bases. This CDR3 is built from 15 residues. Germline loops: CDR1 MNHEY, CDR2 SMNVEV (reference sequence). After removal of 5 bases from V and 2 bases from J, the junction contained 7 bases not matched to a gene.